This is a list of T cell receptor beta chains from one sample in a study of shared clonotypes between healthy human individuals. TCRdb keeps only in-frame clones here, not all; method: immunoSEQ multiplex PCR. The sample lists hundreds of thousands of clones; around 96% were seen once. Sequenced sample: naive CD8+ T cells sorted from blood. The receptors shown here come from a woman aged 25-40 years in good health. The CDR3 runs from the conserved cysteine through the conserved F or W. D genes are given only for firm matches. Some rows have no size entry. The others give once, few or many, or a class for an expanded clone.

cdr3_nt: TGTGCCAGCAGGGCAGGCTGGCACGAGCAGTACTTC; cdr3_aa: CASRAGWHEQYF; d_call: -; clone_size: -; j_call: TRBJ2-7; cdr3_length: 12; v_call: TRBV25-1
cdr3_nt: TGCGCCACCACTGGGACAGGGGGCTCCTACGAGCAGTACTTC; cdr3_aa: CATTGTGGSYEQYF; d_call: TRBD1; clone_size: -; j_call: TRBJ2-7; cdr3_length: 14; v_call: TRBV10-2
cdr3_nt: TGTGCCAGTAGTATAGTGGACGGAAACACTGAAGCTTTCTTT; cdr3_aa: CASSIVDGNTEAFF; d_call: -; clone_size: -; j_call: TRBJ1-1; cdr3_length: 14; v_call: TRBV19
cdr3_nt: TGTGCCTGGAGGGAAGGGACTAGCGGGGGCCTGCCCCAGTACTTC; cdr3_aa: CAWREGTSGGLPQYF; d_call: TRBD2; clone_size: once; j_call: TRBJ2-5; cdr3_length: 15; v_call: TRBV30
cdr3_nt: TGTGCCAGCAGTTTACACAGGGGAAACACCATATATTTT; cdr3_aa: CASSLHRGNTIYF; d_call: -; clone_size: -; j_call: TRBJ1-3; cdr3_length: 13; v_call: TRBV27
cdr3_nt: TGTGCCAGCAGTTTAAAGCCCGGGAGAGCCCCCTACGAGCAGTACTTC; cdr3_aa: CASSLKPGRAPYEQYF; d_call: -; clone_size: -; j_call: TRBJ2-7; cdr3_length: 16; v_call: TRBV27
cdr3_nt: TGTGCCAGCAGATTGGGACAGGGGGCTGATGAGCAGTTCTTC; cdr3_aa: CASRLGQGADEQFF; d_call: TRBD1; clone_size: -; j_call: TRBJ2-1; cdr3_length: 14; v_call: TRBV28
cdr3_nt: TGTGCCAGCAGCCTCCCACCAGGGACCTACGAGCAGTACTTC; cdr3_aa: CASSLPPGTYEQYF; d_call: -; clone_size: -; j_call: TRBJ2-7; cdr3_length: 14; v_call: TRBV28
cdr3_nt: TGTGCCAGCAGTTCTATGACAGGGTCCAATCAGCCCCAGCATTTT; cdr3_aa: CASSSMTGSNQPQHF; d_call: TRBD1; clone_size: -; j_call: TRBJ1-5; cdr3_length: 15; v_call: TRBV27
cdr3_nt: TGCGCCAGCAGAAAGGGGGCCCCGGTGGGCAGGAGGTGCGGGGAGCTGTTTTTT; cdr3_aa: CASRKGAPVGRRCGELFF; d_call: TRBD1; clone_size: -; j_call: TRBJ2-2; cdr3_length: 18; v_call: TRBV23-1
cdr3_nt: TGTGCCAGCAGTTTAGGAAGGGCCCCTGATCAGCCCCAGCATTTT; cdr3_aa: CASSLGRAPDQPQHF; d_call: -; clone_size: -; j_call: TRBJ1-5; cdr3_length: 15; v_call: TRBV28
cdr3_nt: TGTGCCAGCAGCTTGGGGGGCAGAAACACCATATATTTT; cdr3_aa: CASSLGGRNTIYF; d_call: -; clone_size: -; j_call: TRBJ1-3; cdr3_length: 13; v_call: TRBV5-8
cdr3_nt: TGTGCCAGCAGTACACAGGGGGCCTGGGAGACCCAGTACTTC; cdr3_aa: CASSTQGAWETQYF; d_call: TRBD1; clone_size: -; j_call: TRBJ2-5; cdr3_length: 14; v_call: TRBV27
cdr3_nt: TGTGCCACCAGCAGCTGGAAGGGGAACACTGAAGCTTTCTTT; cdr3_aa: CATSSWKGNTEAFF; d_call: -; clone_size: -; j_call: TRBJ1-1; cdr3_length: 14; v_call: TRBV15
cdr3_nt: TGTGCCAGCAGCTGGGTTGTAGGGGATACGCAGTATTTT; cdr3_aa: CASSWVVGDTQYF; d_call: -; clone_size: -; j_call: TRBJ2-3; cdr3_length: 13; v_call: TRBV7-9
cdr3_nt: TGTGCCAGCCAAAGGGGGGCAGTTAGCAATCAGCCCCAGCATTTT; cdr3_aa: CASQRGAVSNQPQHF; d_call: -; clone_size: -; j_call: TRBJ1-5; cdr3_length: 15; v_call: TRBV6-1
cdr3_nt: TGTGCCAGCAGCTTAGTGATCGAAAAACTGTTTTTT; cdr3_aa: CASSLVIEKLFF; d_call: -; clone_size: -; j_call: TRBJ1-4; cdr3_length: 12; v_call: TRBV7-9
cdr3_nt: TGTGCCAGCAGCTTTAGCGGGATCTACGAGCAGTACTTC; cdr3_aa: CASSFSGIYEQYF; d_call: TRBD2; clone_size: -; j_call: TRBJ2-7; cdr3_length: 13; v_call: TRBV5-4
cdr3_nt: TGTGCCAGCAGCTTGGAGGACAGGGGAAACACTGAAGCTTTCTTT; cdr3_aa: CASSLEDRGNTEAFF; d_call: TRBD1; clone_size: -; j_call: TRBJ1-1; cdr3_length: 15; v_call: TRBV5-4
cdr3_nt: TGCGCCAGCAGCTTGGACGGACTAGCGGGAGAAGTAGATACGCAGTATTTT; cdr3_aa: CASSLDGLAGEVDTQYF; d_call: TRBD2; clone_size: -; j_call: TRBJ2-3; cdr3_length: 17; v_call: TRBV5-1
cdr3_nt: TGTGCCAGCAGCGAGGGACTAGCGGGAAACAATGAGCAGTTCTTC; cdr3_aa: CASSEGLAGNNEQFF; d_call: TRBD2; clone_size: -; j_call: TRBJ2-1; cdr3_length: 15; v_call: TRBV9
cdr3_nt: TGTGCCAGCAGTTTACTAGGACAAGCCCCTCTCTATGGCTACACCTTC; cdr3_aa: CASSLLGQAPLYGYTF; d_call: -; clone_size: -; j_call: TRBJ1-2; cdr3_length: 16; v_call: TRBV28
cdr3_nt: TGTGCCAGCAGTACAGGAGGACCTGTCTCTGGGGCCAACGTCCTGACTTTC; cdr3_aa: CASSTGGPVSGANVLTF; d_call: -; clone_size: once; j_call: TRBJ2-6; cdr3_length: 17; v_call: TRBV27
cdr3_nt: TGTGCCACTGACCCGGGAGTGGGGGGAGCAGATACGCAGTATTTT; cdr3_aa: CATDPGVGGADTQYF; d_call: -; clone_size: -; j_call: TRBJ2-3; cdr3_length: 15; v_call: TRBV5-4
cdr3_nt: TGTGCCAGCTCCACCGGGGGCAATGAGCAGTTCTTC; cdr3_aa: CASSTGGNEQFF; d_call: -; clone_size: -; j_call: TRBJ2-1; cdr3_length: 12; v_call: TRBV27
cdr3_nt: TGTGCCAGCAGTGACAGGCCCGGGGAGCTGTTTTTT; cdr3_aa: CASSDRPGELFF; d_call: -; clone_size: once; j_call: TRBJ2-2; cdr3_length: 12; v_call: TRBV2
cdr3_nt: TGTGCCAGCAGTTTCCAGCGGGAGGGCGATGAGCAGTTCTTC; cdr3_aa: CASSFQREGDEQFF; d_call: TRBD2; clone_size: -; j_call: TRBJ2-1; cdr3_length: 14; v_call: TRBV27
cdr3_nt: TGTGCCAGCAGCTTAGTCTCTCGCAGTGGCGACGAGCAGTACTTC; cdr3_aa: CASSLVSRSGDEQYF; d_call: -; clone_size: -; j_call: TRBJ2-7; cdr3_length: 15; v_call: TRBV11-2
cdr3_nt: TGCGCCAGCAGTCAAATCCGGGACGTTTACAACAATCAGCCCCAGCATTTT; cdr3_aa: CASSQIRDVYNNQPQHF; d_call: -; clone_size: once; j_call: TRBJ1-5; cdr3_length: 17; v_call: TRBV23-1
cdr3_nt: TGTGCCACCAGGGGTCAGGGTACGTTAGGGACCCAGTACTTC; cdr3_aa: CATRGQGTLGTQYF; d_call: -; clone_size: -; j_call: TRBJ2-5; cdr3_length: 14; v_call: TRBV7-9
cdr3_nt: TGTGCCAGCAGCGAAGGTGAAAAACTGTTTTTT; cdr3_aa: CASSEGEKLFF; d_call: -; clone_size: -; j_call: TRBJ1-4; cdr3_length: 11; v_call: TRBV5-4
cdr3_nt: TGTGCCAGCAGCCAAGCCGGCACAGATACGCAGTATTTT; cdr3_aa: CASSQAGTDTQYF; d_call: -; clone_size: -; j_call: TRBJ2-3; cdr3_length: 13; v_call: TRBV14
cdr3_nt: TGTGCCAGTAAGTCCCTAGGACAGGGGCTTCAAGACACTGAAGCTTTCTTT; cdr3_aa: CASKSLGQGLQDTEAFF; d_call: TRBD1; clone_size: -; j_call: TRBJ1-1; cdr3_length: 17; v_call: TRBV28
cdr3_nt: TGCGCCAGCAGCCCGGGACGGAGTTCGACCTACGAGCAGTACTTC; cdr3_aa: CASSPGRSSTYEQYF; d_call: -; clone_size: -; j_call: TRBJ2-7; cdr3_length: 15; v_call: TRBV5-1
cdr3_nt: TGTGCCAGCAGCTACACTGGGACGTATCACTTC; cdr3_aa: CASSYTGTYHF; d_call: -; clone_size: -; j_call: TRBJ2-7; cdr3_length: 11; v_call: TRBV11-2
cdr3_nt: TGTGCCAGCAGCTTGAACACTCATGGGGCCAACGTCCTGACTTTC; cdr3_aa: CASSLNTHGANVLTF; d_call: -; clone_size: -; j_call: TRBJ2-6; cdr3_length: 15; v_call: TRBV5-6
cdr3_nt: TGCGCCAGCGCGGCGGGACAGGCTAGGTACTTC; cdr3_aa: CASAAGQARYF; d_call: TRBD1; clone_size: -; j_call: TRBJ2-7; cdr3_length: 11; v_call: TRBV10-2
cdr3_nt: TGTGCCAGCAGTTTAGGCGGGAGTGCGTACGAGCAGTACTTC; cdr3_aa: CASSLGGSAYEQYF; d_call: TRBD2; clone_size: -; j_call: TRBJ2-7; cdr3_length: 14; v_call: TRBV27
cdr3_nt: TGTGCCACCAGCAGAGATCTGGGTGCAGGGTCGAGGAATGAGCAGTTCTTC; cdr3_aa: CATSRDLGAGSRNEQFF; d_call: -; clone_size: -; j_call: TRBJ2-1; cdr3_length: 17; v_call: TRBV15
cdr3_nt: TGTGCCAGCAGCTTGATAGCGGGAGGGCTACTCACAGATACGCAGTATTTT; cdr3_aa: CASSLIAGGLLTDTQYF; d_call: TRBD2; clone_size: -; j_call: TRBJ2-3; cdr3_length: 17; v_call: TRBV13
cdr3_nt: TGTGCCAGCAGTTCCACAGGAGCGCGTCAGCCCCAGCATTTT; cdr3_aa: CASSSTGARQPQHF; d_call: -; clone_size: -; j_call: TRBJ1-5; cdr3_length: 14; v_call: TRBV28
cdr3_nt: TGTGCCAGTAGTATAGATTGGTCCTACAATGAGCAGTTCTTC; cdr3_aa: CASSIDWSYNEQFF; d_call: -; clone_size: -; j_call: TRBJ2-1; cdr3_length: 14; v_call: TRBV19
cdr3_nt: TGTGCCAGTAGTATAAAAAGCCAGGACTATGGCTACACCTTC; cdr3_aa: CASSIKSQDYGYTF; d_call: -; clone_size: -; j_call: TRBJ1-2; cdr3_length: 14; v_call: TRBV19
cdr3_nt: TGTGCCAGCTCACGGGACAGGGGGATCGACGAGCAGTACTTC; cdr3_aa: CASSRDRGIDEQYF; d_call: TRBD1; clone_size: -; j_call: TRBJ2-7; cdr3_length: 14; v_call: TRBV18
cdr3_nt: TGTGCCAGCAGCACGGGGATTTACGAGCAGTACTTC; cdr3_aa: CASSTGIYEQYF; d_call: -; clone_size: -; j_call: TRBJ2-7; cdr3_length: 12; v_call: TRBV7-9
cdr3_nt: TGTGCCAGCAGCGTAGGGGGCCTTCCAGTCTACGAGCAGTACTTC; cdr3_aa: CASSVGGLPVYEQYF; d_call: -; clone_size: -; j_call: TRBJ2-7; cdr3_length: 15; v_call: TRBV9
cdr3_nt: TGTGCCAGCAGTTTAAGCAGGAATCAAGAGACCCAGTACTTC; cdr3_aa: CASSLSRNQETQYF; d_call: -; clone_size: -; j_call: TRBJ2-5; cdr3_length: 14; v_call: TRBV28